This TCR beta chain was observed in a study of cytomegalovirus exposure and HLA in healthy donors. In the case of this clone: Antigen: not known.

Primers included in the PCR were 60 Vbeta and 13 Jbeta primers. Sequenced by immunoSEQ multiplex PCR; TCRdb stores in-frame clones only, minus some. The profile shows 75,000 to 100,000 clones, approximately 72% of them singletons. Findings and limits, study-wide: Analysis performed later showed TCR beta chains linked to HLA being more clonally expanded than equally common others. A few V segments could not be told apart, such as TRBV6-2 and TRBV6-3, and were left out. Rare TCR sequences predominated, though certain public TCRs were found in many donors. Analyzed later, most CMV-associated TCR beta chains appeared HLA-restricted.

The CDR3 length is 16 residues. The receptor comes from a female donor in good health and CMV-seropositive. The chain recombines TRBV1 with TRBJ2-7; the table's TRBD2 call for D was not verified on the DNA. TRBV1 has pseudogene status. The source material was PBMCs. The CDR3 region is CTSSQDRAGAVREQYF. CDR3 bases: TGCACCAGCAGCCAAGATCGGGCGGGAGCGGTTCGCGAGCAGTACTTC.